The clone carrying this T cell receptor beta chain was recorded at least ten times. Its cognate antigen is unknown. All donors were healthy, and all were Caucasian. This sample is drawn from a study of identical twins. Study results and limitations: Out-of-frame alpha sequences common to twins exhibited a surplus of low generation probability. Weaker excess twin sharing was seen among beta out-of-frame sequences.

The cDNA had a unique molecular identifier and a template-switch universal primer site. TCRdb used MiXCR to reprocess the 5' RACE reads, holding one entry per CDR3 protein. This repertoire shows approximately 220,000 distinct CDR3 sequences, 6% to 9% found once; its top ten account for less than 2%. This CDR3 spans 17 amino acids. V lost 5 bases to trimming and J lost 1 base, with 20 bases between them. The same data also contributed to another study, on yellow fever vaccine responses in identical twins.

What was sequenced was memory (CD45RO+) T cells sorted from blood. This clonotype was sampled from a woman under 30 in good health. The chain uses TRBV12-3 or TRBV12-4 and TRBJ2-5, with D possibly being TRBD1 (6 bases). The CDR3 is CASSASLTGLRQETQYF. CDR3 coding DNA: TGTGCCAGCAGTGCCTCCTTGACAGGCCTTCGCCAAGAGACCCAGTACTTC.